The entry that follows covers one T cell receptor (beta chain) sequence. Its antigen is currently unknown. CDR3 length equals 14 residues. Germline assignment: CDR1 LNHNV and CDR2 YYDKDF (reference sequence). V was cut by 3 bases and J by 6 bases, with 14 bases left in between. These data originate in a study of shared clonotypes between healthy human individuals. Authors' processing steps: With immunoSEQ giving junction-only sequences and no quality scores, filtering differed. Only in-frame clones appear in the TCRdb table, and some are missing; sequencing was by immunoSEQ multiplex PCR. That table supplies the V and J calls and clone size; D and trimming were determined from the DNA. The table shows 600,000 to 800,000 clones, with approximately 72% occurring only once. Study-level results: The naive CD4 repertoires of a handful of donors were compared, and 5% to 6.5% of clonotypes were shared. Genetic and exposure-history diversity was limited by the few donors.

Splitting the CD4+ cells yielded a CD45RA+ naive subset and a CD45RA-negative memory subset. This TCR came from a young woman in good health. The V call is TRBV15, the J call TRBJ1-2; D gene unclear. Sequencing input: memory CD4+ T cells sorted from blood. Specified subset: CD45RA-negative fraction. The CDR3 coding sequence is TGTGCCACCAGCAGTGTTAAGGGAGTTCATGGCTACACCTTC. Amino acids: CATSSVKGVHGYTF.